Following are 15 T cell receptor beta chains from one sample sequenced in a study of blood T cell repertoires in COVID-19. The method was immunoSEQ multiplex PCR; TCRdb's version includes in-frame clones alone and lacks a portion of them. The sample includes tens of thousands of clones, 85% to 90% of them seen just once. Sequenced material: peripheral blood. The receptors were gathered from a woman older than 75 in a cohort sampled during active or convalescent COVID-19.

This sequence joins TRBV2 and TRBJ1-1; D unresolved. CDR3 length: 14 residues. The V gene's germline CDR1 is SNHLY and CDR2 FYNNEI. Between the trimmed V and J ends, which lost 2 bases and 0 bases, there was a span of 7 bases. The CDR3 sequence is CASSEILLNTEAFF. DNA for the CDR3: TGTGCCAGCAGTGAAATACTGCTGAACACTGAAGCTTTCTTT.

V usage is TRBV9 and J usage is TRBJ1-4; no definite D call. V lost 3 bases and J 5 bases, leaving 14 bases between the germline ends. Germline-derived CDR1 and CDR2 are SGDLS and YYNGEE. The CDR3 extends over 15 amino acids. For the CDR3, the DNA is TGTGCCAGCAGCGGAGGGCCGGCGCTAAATGAAAAACTGTTTTTT. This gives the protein CASSGGPALNEKLFF. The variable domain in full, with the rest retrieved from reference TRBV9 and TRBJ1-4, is DSGVTQTPKHLITATGQRVTLRCSPRSGDLSVYWYQQSLDQGLQFLIQYYNGEERAKGNILERFSAQQFPDLHSELNLSSLELGDSALYFCASSGGPALNEKLFFGSGTQLSVL.

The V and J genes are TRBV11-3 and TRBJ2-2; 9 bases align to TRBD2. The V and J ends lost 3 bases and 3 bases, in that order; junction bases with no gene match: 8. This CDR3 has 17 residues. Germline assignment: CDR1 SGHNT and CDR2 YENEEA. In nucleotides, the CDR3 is TGTGCCAGCAGCTTTGGTAGCGGGAGCCTTGACACCGGGGAGCTGTTTTTT. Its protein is CASSFGSGSLDTGELFF.

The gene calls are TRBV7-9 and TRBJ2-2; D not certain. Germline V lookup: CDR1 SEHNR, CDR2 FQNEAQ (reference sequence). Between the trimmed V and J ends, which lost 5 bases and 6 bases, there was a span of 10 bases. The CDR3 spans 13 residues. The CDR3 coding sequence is TGTGCCAGCAGCCGCATAGATTCCGGGGAGCTGTTTTTT. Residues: CASSRIDSGELFF.

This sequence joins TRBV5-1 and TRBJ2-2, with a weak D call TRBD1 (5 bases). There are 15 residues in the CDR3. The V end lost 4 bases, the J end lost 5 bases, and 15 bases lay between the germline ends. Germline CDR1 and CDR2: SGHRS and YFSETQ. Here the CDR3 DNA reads TGCGCCAGCAGCCCCACAGGTTTGGGGACCGGGGAGCTGTTTTTT. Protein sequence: CASSPTGLGTGELFF.

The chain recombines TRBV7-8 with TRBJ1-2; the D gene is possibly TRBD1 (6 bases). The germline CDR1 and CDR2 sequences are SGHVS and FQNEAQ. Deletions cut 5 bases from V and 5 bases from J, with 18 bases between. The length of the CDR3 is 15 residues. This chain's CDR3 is CASSPSWGGRYGYTF. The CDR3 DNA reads TGTGCCAGCAGCCCCTCGTGGGGGGGCAGGTATGGCTACACCTTC.

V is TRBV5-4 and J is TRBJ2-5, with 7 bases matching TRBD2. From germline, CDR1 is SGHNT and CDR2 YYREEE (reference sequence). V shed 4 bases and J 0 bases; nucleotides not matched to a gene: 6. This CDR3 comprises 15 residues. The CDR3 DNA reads TGTGCCAGCAGCCCCGCTAGCGGATACCAAGAGACCCAGTACTTC. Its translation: CASSPASGYQETQYF.

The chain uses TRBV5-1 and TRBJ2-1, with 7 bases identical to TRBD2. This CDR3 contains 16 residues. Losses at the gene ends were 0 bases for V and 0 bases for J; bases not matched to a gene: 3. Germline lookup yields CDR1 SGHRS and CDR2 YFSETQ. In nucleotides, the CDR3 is TGCGCCAGCAGCTTGGACGGCGGGAGCTCCTACAATGAGCAGTTCTTC. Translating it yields CASSLDGGSSYNEQFF.

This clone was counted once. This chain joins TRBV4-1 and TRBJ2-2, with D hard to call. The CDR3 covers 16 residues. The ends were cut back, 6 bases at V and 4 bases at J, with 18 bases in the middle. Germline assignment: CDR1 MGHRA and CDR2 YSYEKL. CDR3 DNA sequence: TGCGCCAGCAGGCGCGGAGTTGTCGGTTTCACCGGGGAGCTGTTTTTT. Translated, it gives CASRRGVVGFTGELFF.

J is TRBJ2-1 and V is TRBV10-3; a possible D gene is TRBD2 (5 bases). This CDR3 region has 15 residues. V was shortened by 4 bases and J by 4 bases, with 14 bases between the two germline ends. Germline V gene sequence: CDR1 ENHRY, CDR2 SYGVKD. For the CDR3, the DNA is TGTGCCATCAGTGCGGACTCGTCGGGGTACAATGAGCAGTTCTTC. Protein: CAISADSSGYNEQFF.

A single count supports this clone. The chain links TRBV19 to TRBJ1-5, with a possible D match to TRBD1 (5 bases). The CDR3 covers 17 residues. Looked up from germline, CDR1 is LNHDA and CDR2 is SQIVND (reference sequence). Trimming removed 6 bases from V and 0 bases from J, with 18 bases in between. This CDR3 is CASRYTRAQSSNQPQHF. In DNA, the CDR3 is TGTGCCAGTAGATATACCAGGGCCCAAAGTAGCAATCAGCCCCAGCATTTT.

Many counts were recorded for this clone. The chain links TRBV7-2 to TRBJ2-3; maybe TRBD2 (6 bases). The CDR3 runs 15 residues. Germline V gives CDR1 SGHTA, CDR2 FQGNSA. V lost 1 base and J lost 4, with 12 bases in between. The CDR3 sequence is CASSLGPSVADTQYF. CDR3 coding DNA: TGTGCCAGCAGCTTAGGCCCTAGCGTAGCAGATACGCAGTATTTT.

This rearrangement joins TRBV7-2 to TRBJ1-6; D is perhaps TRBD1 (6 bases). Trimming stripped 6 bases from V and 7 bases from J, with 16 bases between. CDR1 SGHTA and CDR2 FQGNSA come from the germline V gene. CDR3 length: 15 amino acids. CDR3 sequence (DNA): TGTGCCAGCAGAGGCCAGGGGCTTTCGAATTCACCCCTCCACTTT. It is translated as CASRGQGLSNSPLHF.

The CDR3 DNA reads TGTGCCAGTAGTATATCCGGACAGGGGGATGGCTACACCTTC. Translated: CASSISGQGDGYTF. The V and J genes are TRBV19 and TRBJ1-2, with TRBD1 matching 10 bases. V trimming: 2 bases; J trimming: 6 bases; junction bases outside the gene matches: 3. This CDR3 has 14 amino acids. Germline CDR1 reads LNHDA; CDR2 reads SQIVND (reference sequence).

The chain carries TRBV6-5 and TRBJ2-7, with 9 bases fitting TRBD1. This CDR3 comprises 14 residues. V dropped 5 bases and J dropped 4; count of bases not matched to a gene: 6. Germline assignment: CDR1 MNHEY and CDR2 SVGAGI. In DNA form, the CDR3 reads TGTGCCAGCAGTCTGGGACAGGGAATTTACGAGCAGTACGTC. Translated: CASSLGQGIYEQYV.